This entry features one T cell receptor (beta chain) sequence. Its target is unknown. CDR1 is DFQATT and CDR2 is SNEGSKA in the germline V gene (reference sequence). CDR3 length equals 15 residues. With V trimmed by 1 base and J by 4 bases, 8 bases remained unmatched. This record belongs to a study of vaccination and CD4 T cells after COVID-19. An Oncomine TCR Beta short-read assay was used to sequence the DNA from cultured CD4+ T cells. TCRdb fed the PCR reads into MiXCR, producing one record per CDR3 protein. The sample includes 9,000 to 15,000 distinct CDR3 sequences, 61% seen only once; the top ten take roughly 10%. Treatment meaning: roughly nine-day PBMC culture with coronavirus spike peptide pools or control peptides (ViraFEST assay).

The sequencing input was CD4+ T cells from blood, cultured in vitro. This chain links TRBV20-1 with TRBJ2-3; 7 positions agree with TRBD2. This clonotype originated in a human donor who had recovered from COVID-19. In nucleotides, the CDR3 is TGCAGTGCTAGAGGTTCGAGCGGGGTCGCAGATACGCAGTATTTT. Residues: CSARGSSGVADTQYF.